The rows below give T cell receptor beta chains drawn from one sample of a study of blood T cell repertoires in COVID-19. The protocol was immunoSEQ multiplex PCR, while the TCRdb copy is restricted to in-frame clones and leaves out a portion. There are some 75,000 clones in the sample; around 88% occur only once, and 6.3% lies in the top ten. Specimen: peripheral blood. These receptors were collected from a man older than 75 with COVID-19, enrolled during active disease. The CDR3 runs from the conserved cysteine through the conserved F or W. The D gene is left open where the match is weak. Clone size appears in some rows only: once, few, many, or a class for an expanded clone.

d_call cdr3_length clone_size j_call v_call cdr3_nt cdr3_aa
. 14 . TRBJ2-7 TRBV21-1 TGTGCCAGCAGCGCCATGACAGGGCCCTACGAGCAGTACTTC CASSAMTGPYEQYF
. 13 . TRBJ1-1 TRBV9 TGTGCCAGCAGCGGACAATCGAACACTGAAGCTTTCTTT CASSGQSNTEAFF
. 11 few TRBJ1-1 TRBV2 TGTGCCAGCAGCTCTTACACTGAAGCTTTCTTT CASSSYTEAFF
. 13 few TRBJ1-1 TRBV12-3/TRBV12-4 TGTGCCAGCAGTTTGGGGCAGAACACTGAAGCTTTCTTT CASSLGQNTEAFF
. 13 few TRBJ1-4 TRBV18 TGTGCCAGCTCCCCCGGAGTTGCTGAAAAACTGTTTTTT CASSPGVAEKLFF
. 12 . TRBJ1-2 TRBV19 TGTGCCAGTCTAGGGGGATTGGGGGGCTACACCTTC CASLGGLGGYTF
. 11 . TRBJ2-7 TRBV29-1 TGCAGCGTTCGACTGGCGGGAGAGCAGTACTTC CSVRLAGEQYF
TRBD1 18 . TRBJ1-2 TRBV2 TGTGCCAGCACGCGGAGGGGGCGCAGGGAATCAATGAGGGATGGCTACACCTTC CASTRRGRRESMRDGYTF
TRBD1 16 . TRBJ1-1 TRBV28 TGTGCCAGCAGTCCACCTCGACAGGGGTCGAACACTGAAGCTTTCTTT CASSPPRQGSNTEAFF
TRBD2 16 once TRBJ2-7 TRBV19 TGTGCCTCGACCGCCGGGCTAGCGGACCGCCGGGACGAGCAGTACTTC CASTAGLADRRDEQYF
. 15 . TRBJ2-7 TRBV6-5 TGTGCCAGCAGTTACTGGGCAGGGGATTTGGACGAGCAGTACTTC CASSYWAGDLDEQYF
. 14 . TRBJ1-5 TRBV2 TGTGCCAGCAGTGGGACCTCCGGGGATCAGCCCCAGCATTTT CASSGTSGDQPQHF
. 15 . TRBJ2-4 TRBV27 TGTGCCAGCAGTTTTGGGGGGATAGCCAAAAACATTCAGTACTTC CASSFGGIAKNIQYF
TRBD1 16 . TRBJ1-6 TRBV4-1 TGCGCCAGCAGCCAGAAGCGACAGGGGGATAATTCACCCCTCCACTTT CASSQKRQGDNSPLHF
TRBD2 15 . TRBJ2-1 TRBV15 TGTGCCACCAGCAGAGCTGCGGGGGCCTACAATGAGCAGTTCTTC CATSRAAGAYNEQFF
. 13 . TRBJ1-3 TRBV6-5 TGTGCCAGCATCGTACTCCCTGGAAACACCATATATTTT CASIVLPGNTIYF
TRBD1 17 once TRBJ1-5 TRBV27 TGTGCCAGCAGTACCCGGACAGGGCTTAGGATTCATCAGCCCCAGCATTTT CASSTRTGLRIHQPQHF
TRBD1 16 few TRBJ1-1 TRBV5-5 TGTGCCAGCAGCCTCGGACAGGCCTCGAAGAACACTGAAGCTTTCTTT CASSLGQASKNTEAFF
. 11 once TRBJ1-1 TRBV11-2 TGTGCCAGCAGCCTTAGAGCTGAAGCTTTCTTT CASSLRAEAFF
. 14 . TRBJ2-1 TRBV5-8 TGTGCCAGCAGCTTGTACTTACGGGACAATGAGCAGTTCTTC CASSLYLRDNEQFF
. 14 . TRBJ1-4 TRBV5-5 TGTGCCAGCAGCCCCGGGAGCCGTAATGAAAAACTGTTTTTT CASSPGSRNEKLFF
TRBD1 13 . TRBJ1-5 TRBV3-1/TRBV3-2 TGTGCCAGCAGCCGACAGGGCACTCAGCCCCAGCATTTT CASSRQGTQPQHF
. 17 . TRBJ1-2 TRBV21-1 TGTGCCAGCAGCAAAGCCCCTTCGACAGGGTATCACTATGGCTACACCTTC CASSKAPSTGYHYGYTF
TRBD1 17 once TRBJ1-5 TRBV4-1 TGCGCCAGCAGCCAAGATAACAGGGGGCAAGACAATCAGCCCCAGCATTTT CASSQDNRGQDNQPQHF
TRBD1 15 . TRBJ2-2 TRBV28 TGTGCCAGCAGTTTGGCGAGGGGGCGGGTCGGGGAGCTGTTTTTT CASSLARGRVGELFF
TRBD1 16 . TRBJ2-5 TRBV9 TGTGCCAGCAGCGTAGGGACAGGGGCCGAGTGGGAGACCCAGTACTTC CASSVGTGAEWETQYF
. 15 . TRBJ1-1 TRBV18 TGTGCCAGCTCACCATGGCCACCAGGGAACACTGAAGCTTTCTTT CASSPWPPGNTEAFF
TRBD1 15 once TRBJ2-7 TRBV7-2 TGTGCCAGCAGCTTCGACAGGGGGCTTCTCTACGAGCAGTACTTC CASSFDRGLLYEQYF
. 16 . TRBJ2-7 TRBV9 TGTGCCAGCAGCGTAGATGGGGCAGCGCGAGCCTACGAGCAGTACTTC CASSVDGAARAYEQYF
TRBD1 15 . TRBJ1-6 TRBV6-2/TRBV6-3 TGTGCCAGCAGTTCCCCGGGACAGGGAGCCTCACCCCTCCACTTT CASSSPGQGASPLHF
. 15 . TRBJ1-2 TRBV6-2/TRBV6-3 TGTGCCAGCAGTTACCCAGGGGTGGGTAACTATGGCTACACCTTC CASSYPGVGNYGYTF
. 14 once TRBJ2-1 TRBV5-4 TGTGCCAGCAGCTCCGCCGGCGGGGAGATTGAGCAGTTCTTC CASSSAGGEIEQFF
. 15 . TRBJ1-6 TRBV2 TGTGCCAGCAGCTACCGAAGCTCCTATAATTCACCCCTCCACTTT CASSYRSSYNSPLHF
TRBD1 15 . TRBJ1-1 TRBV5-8 TGTGCCAGCAGCCCAACAGGGGTCCGGGACACTGAAGCTTTCTTT CASSPTGVRDTEAFF
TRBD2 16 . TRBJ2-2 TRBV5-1 TGCGCCAGCAGCCTGGGACTAGCGGGGTACACCGGGGAGCTGTTTTTT CASSLGLAGYTGELFF
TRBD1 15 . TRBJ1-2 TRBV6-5 TGTGCCAGCAGTTACGCGGACAGGGGTTATTATGGCTACACCTTC CASSYADRGYYGYTF
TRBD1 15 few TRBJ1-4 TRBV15 TGTGCCACCAGCAGGTCCCGGGACAGTCGGGAAAAACTGTTTTTT CATSRSRDSREKLFF
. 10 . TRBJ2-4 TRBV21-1 TGTGCCAGCAGGAGGGTCGGGCAGTACTTC CASRRVGQYF
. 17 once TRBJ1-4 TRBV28 TGTGCCAGCAGGCCTCATGGAGGGGAGGTAACTAATGAAAAACTGTTTTTT CASRPHGGEVTNEKLFF
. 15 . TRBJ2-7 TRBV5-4 TGTGCCAGCAGCCCGACTGCCGACGTGGCAGTGGCGCAGTACTTC CASSPTADVAVAQYF
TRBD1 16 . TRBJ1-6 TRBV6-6 TGTGCCAGCAAGGCAACATCCGGGACAGGGGTTTCACCCCTCCACTTT CASKATSGTGVSPLHF
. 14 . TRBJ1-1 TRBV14 TGTGCCAGCAGCCAAGATCATAACAGCCTTGAAGCTTTCTTT CASSQDHNSLEAFF
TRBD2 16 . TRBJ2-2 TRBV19 TGTGCCAGTAGTATGCAGCGGGGGGTTACCGCCGGGGAGCTGTTTTTT CASSMQRGVTAGELFF
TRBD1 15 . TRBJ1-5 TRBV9 TGTGCCAGCAGCGCGGAGGAGGGGGCCCATCAGCCCCAGCATTTT CASSAEEGAHQPQHF
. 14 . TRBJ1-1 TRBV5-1 TGCGCCAGCAGCTTGAGAAGCCTGAACACTGAAGCTTTCTTT CASSLRSLNTEAFF
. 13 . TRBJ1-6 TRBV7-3 TGTGCCAGCAGCTCCTTCCTCGATTCACCCCTCCACTTT CASSSFLDSPLHF
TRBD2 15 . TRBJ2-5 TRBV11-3 TGTGCCAGCAGCCGACTAGCGGGGGGGCAGGAGACCCAGTACTTC CASSRLAGGQETQYF
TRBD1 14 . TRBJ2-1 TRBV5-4 TGTGCCAGCAGCACCTTCGACAGGGGGGGTGAGCAGTTCTTC CASSTFDRGGEQFF
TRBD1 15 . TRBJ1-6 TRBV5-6 TGTGCCAGCAGCTTTATTGGACAGGTGCATTCACCCCTCCACTTT CASSFIGQVHSPLHF